The sequence of this T cell receptor (beta chain) was determined in a study of blood T cells in healthy people across ages. For the second PCR, which ran for about 6 to 11 cycles, a sample-barcoded 5' primer and a J-beta primer mix were used. TCRdb reanalysed the 5' RACE reads using MiXCR and keeps one entry per CDR3 protein. The table records approximately 810,000 distinct CDR3 sequences, around 26% of them present only once. General study points: Since the PBMCs were unsorted, naive and antigen-experienced cells could not be conclusively compared. Fewer expanded clones and more diversity marked long-lived versus aged donors.

Comments on this clonotype: Antigen: not known.

The length of the CDR3 is 17 residues. Germline assignment: CDR1 DFQATT and CDR2 SNEGSKA (reference sequence). V was clipped by 4 bases and J by 0 bases; unmatched bases: 9. The source of this sequence is a woman aged 80 or older in good health. The sequencing sample was made of blood. The chain recombines TRBV20-1 with TRBJ1-5; 10 nucleotides line up with TRBD1. The CDR3 reads CSAMMGQGINSNQPQHF. The CDR3 bases are TGCAGTGCTATGATGGGACAGGGGATAAATAGCAATCAGCCCCAGCATTTT.